The 21 T cell receptor beta chains given below trace back to one sample, sequenced in a study of blood T cell repertoires in COVID-19. Clones were read by immunoSEQ multiplex PCR, and TCRdb kept only the in-frame ones, dropping some. The sample consists of tens of thousands of clones, around 89% of them appearing once. Specimen: peripheral blood. The receptor set was obtained from a woman older than 75 with acute or convalescent COVID-19.

V usage is TRBV15 and J usage is TRBJ1-4; 7 bases are a match to TRBD1. The CDR3 sequence is 16 residues long. J lost 4 bases, V lost 1 base, and 6 bases had no gene match. Germline-derived CDR1 and CDR2 are LNHNV and YYDKDF (reference sequence). The CDR3 is CATSRGETGRNEKLFF. The CDR3 DNA follows: TGTGCCACCAGCAGAGGGGAGACAGGGCGTAATGAAAAACTGTTTTTT.

This clone was found once. The rearrangement uses TRBV3-1 (or the pseudogene TRBV3-2) and TRBJ2-2; weak D call: TRBD2 (6 bases). The length of the CDR3 is 13 residues. The ends were cut back, 2 bases at V and 5 bases at J, with 6 bases in the middle. CDR1 is LGHDT and CDR2 is YNNKEL in the germline V gene (reference sequence). Here the CDR3 DNA reads TGTGCCAGCAGCCAACGGGGGACCGGGGAGCTGTTTTTT. Protein product: CASSQRGTGELFF.

This rearrangement joins TRBV7-9 to TRBJ1-3, with D unclear. This CDR3 region has 16 residues. Germline assignment: CDR1 SEHNR and CDR2 FQNEAQ (reference sequence). V was trimmed by 6 bases and J by 0 bases, leaving 15 bases between them. For the CDR3, the DNA is TGTGCCAGCAGTCGTGCGGAACCCTCCTCTGGAAACACCATATATTTT. Its protein is CASSRAEPSSGNTIYF.

The CDR3 region has the DNA TGTGCCAGCAGTTACTTTCCCCAGGACTGGCCCTACGAGCAGTACTTC. It codes for CASSYFPQDWPYEQYF. The chain has TRBV6-5 and TRBJ2-7, with D maybe TRBD2 (5 bases). The CDR3 length is 16 residues. Germline CDR1 is MNHEY and CDR2 is SVGAGI. V was shortened by 1 base and J by 2 bases, with 15 bases between the two germline ends.

The chain links TRBV18 to TRBJ1-1; 8 nucleotides line up with TRBD1. The CDR3 consists of 16 residues. V was pared by 7 bases and J by 4 bases, with 14 bases of the junction left unmatched. Germline values: CDR1 KGHSH, CDR2 LQKENI. The CDR3 sequence: CASFKQGQGLITEAFF. The CDR3 coding sequence is TGTGCCAGCTTCAAACAAGGACAGGGCTTGATCACTGAAGCTTTCTTT.

This chain uses TRBV18 with TRBJ2-5, with D possibly TRBD2 on 6 matching bases. The V and J ends lost 2 bases and 5 bases respectively, with 18 bases between them. In germline, CDR1 is KGHSH, CDR2 LQKENI. This CDR3 is built from 16 residues. CDR3 amino acids: CASSPTGGDRGETQYF. CDR3 DNA sequence: TGTGCCAGCTCACCAACTGGAGGGGATAGGGGCGAGACCCAGTACTTC.

V and J are TRBV5-1 and TRBJ2-3; TRBD2 might be the D (5 bases). The length of the CDR3 is 15 residues. The V gene's germline CDR1 is SGHRS and CDR2 YFSETQ. V was trimmed by 5 bases and J by 3 bases, leaving 16 bases between them. The CDR3 DNA follows: TGCGCCAGCAGGAGAGGGCCTGTTCCGACAGATACGCAGTATTTT. As protein: CASRRGPVPTDTQYF.

This clone was seen only a few times. The V and J genes are TRBV2 and TRBJ1-5; the D is unclear. Germline loops: CDR1 SNHLY, CDR2 FYNNEI. The CDR3 covers 13 residues. The ends were cut back, 6 bases at V and 1 base at J, with 7 bases in the middle. The DNA of the CDR3 is TGTGCCAGCAGCGGTTGGAGCAATCAGCCCCAGCATTTT. Translated: CASSGWSNQPQHF.

The rearrangement links TRBV7-9 to TRBJ1-1; D might be TRBD1 (5 bases). Trimming left V 2 bases short and J 0 bases short, with 13 bases between. This CDR3 spans 16 amino acids. Germline loops: CDR1 SEHNR, CDR2 FQNEAQ (reference sequence). CDR3 sequence: CASSLRTGPMNTEAFF. CDR3 nucleotides: TGTGCCAGCAGCTTAAGAACAGGACCTATGAACACTGAAGCTTTCTTT.

The genes are TRBV19 and TRBJ2-1; TRBD2 matches 8 bases. The CDR3 spans 16 residues. Germline CDR1 LNHDA, CDR2 SQIVND (reference sequence). V was pared by 1 base and J by 1 base, with 3 bases of the junction left unmatched. The CDR3 nucleotides are TGTGCCAGTAGTATAGTCCGGGGGGGATCCTACAATGAGCAGTTCTTC. It is translated as CASSIVRGGSYNEQFF. The full variable domain, with the rest looked up from reference TRBV19 and TRBJ2-1, is DGGITQSPKYLFRKEGQNVTLSCEQNLNHDAMYWYRQDPGQGLRLIYYSQIVNDFQKGDIAEGYSVSREKKESFPLTVTSAQKNPTAFYLCASSIVRGGSYNEQFFGPGTRLTVL.

V gene TRBV27 combines with J gene TRBJ1-1, with D possibly being TRBD1 (6 bases). The CDR3 has 14 amino acids. V dropped 5 bases and J dropped 5 bases, with 15 bases sitting between them. Germline lookup yields CDR1 MNHEY and CDR2 SMNVEV (reference sequence). The CDR3 DNA reads TGTGCCAGCAGTCAGAAACAGGGAAGGACTGAAGCTTTCTTT. This encodes CASSQKQGRTEAFF.

This chain connects TRBV11-3 to TRBJ1-1, with D perhaps matching TRBD1 (5 bases). The V gene's germline CDR1 is SGHNT and CDR2 YENEEA. CDR3 length: 13 amino acids. Trimming cost V 2 bases and J 2 bases, with 6 bases left between them. CDR3 sequence (DNA): TGTGCCAGCAGCTTACAGGGAAACACTGAAGCTTTCTTT. This sequence encodes CASSLQGNTEAFF.

The chain joins TRBV7-3 to TRBJ1-1, with D hard to call. Trimming cost V 3 bases and J 4 bases, with 9 bases left between them. Germline CDR1 SGHTA, CDR2 FQGTGA. CDR3 length: 13 amino acids. CDR3 coding DNA: TGTGCCAGCAGCTTTCAGGTAACCACTGAAGCTTTCTTT. Protein: CASSFQVTTEAFF.

V is TRBV5-1 and J is TRBJ2-7; 11 nucleotides agree with TRBD2. The CDR3 consists of 16 residues. The germline gives CDR1 SGHRS, CDR2 YFSETQ. Unmatched junction bases numbered 8, after V lost 3 bases and J lost 3 bases. CDR3 amino acids: CASSSSGTSGFYEQYF. The CDR3 DNA reads as TGCGCCAGCAGCTCCTCCGGGACTAGCGGCTTCTACGAGCAGTACTTC.

J is TRBJ1-2 and V is TRBV6-1; the D gene is possibly TRBD1 (6 bases). V was trimmed by 2 bases and J by 8 bases, leaving 18 bases between them. Germline V gene data show CDR1 as MNHNS and CDR2 as SASEGT. The CDR3 covers 15 residues. CDR3 sequence: CASSERHRALGGYTF. CDR3 DNA: TGTGCCAGCAGTGAACGTCACAGGGCCCTGGGGGGCTACACCTTC.

J is TRBJ2-7 and V is TRBV4-2, with 9 bases lining up with TRBD1. CDR3 size: 14 residues. V shed 1 base and J 2 bases; nucleotides not matched to a gene: 0. Per germline, CDR1 LGHNA and CDR2 YNFKEQ. The DNA of the CDR3 is TGTGCCAGCAGCCAAGGACAGGGGGCCTACGAGCAGTACTTC. Protein: CASSQGQGAYEQYF.

This clone was picked up a small number of times. The chain carries TRBV6-2 or TRBV6-3 and TRBJ1-5, with D maybe TRBD1 (6 bases). The germline V and J ends were trimmed by 2 bases and 5 bases, with 22 bases remaining between them. This CDR3 is 18 amino acids long. Germline CDR1 and CDR2: MNHEY and SVGEGT. The CDR3 spells CASSYHMETGRMDQPQHF. The CDR3 nucleotides are TGTGCCAGCAGTTACCATATGGAAACAGGGCGTATGGATCAGCCCCAGCATTTT.

This clone occurred once. The rearrangement links TRBV5-4 to TRBJ2-1, with 10 positions matching TRBD2. CDR1 and CDR2 (germline): SGHNT, YYREEE (reference sequence). Germline trimming cut 4 bases from V and 8 bases from J; bases unmatched to any gene: 6. The CDR3 contains 14 residues. Here the CDR3 DNA reads TGTGCCAGCAGCCCTGCTAGCGGGAGCTATGAGCAGTTCTTC. The encoded protein is CASSPASGSYEQFF.

V gene TRBV5-1 combines with J gene TRBJ2-2; D perhaps matches TRBD1 (6 bases). Trimming took off 1 base at V and 2 bases at J, with 9 bases between the two ends. The CDR3 runs 15 residues. Per germline, CDR1 SGHRS and CDR2 YFSETQ. DNA for the CDR3: TGCGCCAGCAGCTTGAGGACAGATAACACCGGGGAGCTGTTTTTT. Its translation: CASSLRTDNTGELFF. Full variable domain (remainder filled in from reference TRBV5-1 and TRBJ2-2): KAGVTQTPRYLIKTRGQQVTLSCSPISGHRSVSWYQQTPGQGLQFLFEYFSETQRNKGNFPGRFSGRQFSNSRSEMNVSTLELGDSALYLCASSLRTDNTGELFFGEGSRLTVL.

V usage is TRBV7-2 and J usage is TRBJ1-1; a weak D match, TRBD1 (6 bases). The V end was cut by 6 bases, the J end by 5 bases, with 16 bases between. Germline CDR1 is SGHTA and CDR2 is FQGNSA. This CDR3 contains 14 residues. The CDR3 reads CASRRDTGGTEAFF. The CDR3 nucleotides are TGTGCCAGCAGGCGGGACACCGGGGGGACTGAAGCTTTCTTT. The complete variable domain, with remaining parts taken from reference TRBV7-2 and TRBJ1-1, reads GAGVSQSPSNKVTEKGKDVELRCDPISGHTALYWYRQSLGQGLEFLIYFQGNSAPDKSGLPSDRFSAERTGGSVSTLTIQRTQQEDSAVYLCASRRDTGGTEAFFGQGTRLTVV.

The chain recombines TRBV6-6 with TRBJ1-3, with D possibly TRBD1 on 5 matching bases. V shed 2 bases and J shed 7 bases, with 15 bases lying between them. Germline V CDR1 and CDR2: MNHNY, SVGAGI (reference sequence). The CDR3 has 15 residues. The CDR3 sequence: CASSYGGGTGNTIYF. The CDR3 region has the DNA TGTGCCAGCAGTTACGGGGGAGGGACCGGGAACACCATATATTTT.